The 8 T cell receptor beta chains listed next were all sequenced from one sample in a study of blood T cell repertoires in COVID-19. Measured with immunoSEQ multiplex PCR; TCRdb has only the in-frame clones, and not every one. The sample carries approximately 110,000 clones, approximately 81% recorded once. The sample consisted of peripheral blood. The receptor set was obtained from a man older than 75 with acute or convalescent COVID-19.

The chain couples TRBV5-1 to TRBJ2-7; D gene ambiguous. The CDR3 is 15 amino acids. The germline gives CDR1 SGHRS, CDR2 YFSETQ. The ends were cut back, 0 bases at V and 1 base at J, with 11 bases in the middle. CDR3 coding DNA: TGCGCCAGCAGCTTGGCCGCGCAGGTATCCTACGAGCAGTACTTC. This sequence encodes CASSLAAQVSYEQYF.

This chain uses TRBV7-2 with TRBJ2-7; the match to TRBD2 covers 13 bases. The length of the CDR3 is 14 residues. After removal of 7 bases from V and 2 bases from J, the junction contained 2 bases not matched to a gene. Germline V gene sequence: CDR1 SGHTA, CDR2 FQGNSA. CDR3 in amino acids: CASKLAGGPYEQYF. DNA of the CDR3: TGTGCCAGCAAACTAGCGGGAGGGCCCTACGAGCAGTACTTC. Complete variable domain (other parts from reference TRBV7-2 and TRBJ2-7): GAGVSQSPSNKVTEKGKDVELRCDPISGHTALYWYRQSLGQGLEFLIYFQGNSAPDKSGLPSDRFSAERTGGSVSTLTIQRTQQEDSAVYLCASKLAGGPYEQYFGPGTRLTVT.

The chain recombines TRBV7-9 with TRBJ1-6; D call uncertain. This CDR3 is built from 15 residues. The germline gives CDR1 SEHNR, CDR2 FQNEAQ (reference sequence). Trimming stripped 2 bases from V and 15 bases from J, with 20 bases between. The CDR3 DNA is TGTGCCAGCAGCTTAACGTCTGGCCGATTGTCGCTCCTCCACTTT. This translates into CASSLTSGRLSLLHF.

This chain joins TRBV27 and TRBJ2-5, with D uncertain. V lost 4 bases and J lost 3, with 12 bases in between. Germline V CDR1 and CDR2: MNHEY, SMNVEV (reference sequence). The CDR3 is 14 residues long. The CDR3 sequence is CASSSSLRKETQYF. CDR3 in DNA: TGTGCCAGCAGTTCCTCACTTCGTAAAGAGACCCAGTACTTC.

V and J are TRBV27 and TRBJ2-1; 8 bases are shared with TRBD1. From germline, CDR1 is MNHEY and CDR2 SMNVEV (reference sequence). The CDR3 runs 15 residues. V lost 4 bases to trimming and J lost 8 bases; unmatched junction nucleotides: 10. The chain's CDR3 is CASSSRQGIVDEQFF. Here the CDR3 DNA reads TGTGCCAGCAGTTCCCGACAGGGGATCGTCGATGAGCAGTTCTTC.

The CDR3 loop is CAWSARALLTTPHYNEQFF. The DNA for the CDR3 is TGTGCCTGGAGCGCACGTGCTCTTTTGACTACACCTCACTACAATGAGCAGTTCTTC. The chain is built from TRBV30 and TRBJ2-1; a weak D match, TRBD2 (5 bases). Trimming removed 3 bases from V and 3 bases from J, with 27 bases in between. The CDR3 is made up of 19 amino acids. Germline V gene sequence: CDR1 GTSNPN, CDR2 SVGIG (reference sequence).

The rearrangement uses TRBV4-2 and TRBJ2-5; 11 positions agree with TRBD2. Germline V gene sequence: CDR1 LGHNA, CDR2 YNFKEQ. Germline trimming cut 3 bases from V and 6 bases from J; bases unmatched to any gene: 6. The CDR3 has 15 residues. DNA for the CDR3: TGTGCCAGCAGCCACCTACTAGCGGGAGTAAAGACCCAGTACTTC. Amino acid sequence: CASSHLLAGVKTQYF.

This clone was detected a few times. The V gene is TRBV12-3 or TRBV12-4, the J gene TRBJ1-1; D is possibly TRBD1 (6 bases). This CDR3 has 12 amino acids. V lost 9 bases, J lost 5 bases, and 13 bases lay in between. Here the CDR3 reads CASHRVGTEAFF. The CDR3 bases are TGTGCCAGTCACAGGGTCGGTACTGAAGCTTTCTTT.